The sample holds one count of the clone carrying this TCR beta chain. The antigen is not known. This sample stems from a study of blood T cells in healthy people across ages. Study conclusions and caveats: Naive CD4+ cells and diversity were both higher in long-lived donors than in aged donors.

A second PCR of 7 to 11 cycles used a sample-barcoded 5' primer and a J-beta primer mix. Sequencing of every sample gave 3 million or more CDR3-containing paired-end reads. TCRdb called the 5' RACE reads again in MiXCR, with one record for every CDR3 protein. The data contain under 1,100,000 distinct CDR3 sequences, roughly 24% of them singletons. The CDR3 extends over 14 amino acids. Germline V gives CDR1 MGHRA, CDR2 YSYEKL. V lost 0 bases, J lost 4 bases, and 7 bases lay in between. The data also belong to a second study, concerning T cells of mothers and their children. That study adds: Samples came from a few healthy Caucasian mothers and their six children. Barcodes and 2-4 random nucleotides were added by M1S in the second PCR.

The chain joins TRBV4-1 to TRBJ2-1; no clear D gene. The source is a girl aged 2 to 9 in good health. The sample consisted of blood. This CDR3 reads CASSQDGLYNEQFF. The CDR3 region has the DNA TGCGCCAGCAGCCAAGATGGGCTTTACAATGAGCAGTTCTTC.